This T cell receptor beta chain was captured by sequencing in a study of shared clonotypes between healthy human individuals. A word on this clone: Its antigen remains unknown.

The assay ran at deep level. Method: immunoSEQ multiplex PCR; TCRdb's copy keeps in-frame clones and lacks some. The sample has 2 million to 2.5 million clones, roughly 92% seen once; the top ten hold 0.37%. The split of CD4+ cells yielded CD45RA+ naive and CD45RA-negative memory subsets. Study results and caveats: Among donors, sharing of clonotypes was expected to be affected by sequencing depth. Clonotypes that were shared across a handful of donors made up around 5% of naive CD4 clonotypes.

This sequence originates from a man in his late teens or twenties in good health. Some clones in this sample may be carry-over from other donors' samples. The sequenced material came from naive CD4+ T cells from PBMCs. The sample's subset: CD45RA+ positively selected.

CDR3 sequence reads: CASSTPGTGRRPNTEAFF. The DNA for the CDR3 is TGTGCCAGCAGCACCCCTGGGACAGGGAGGCGTCCGAACACTGAAGCTTTCTTT. The chain uses TRBV7-9 and TRBJ1-1; 9 bases are a match to TRBD1. The CDR3 consists of 18 residues. The germline V gene encodes CDR1 SEHNR and CDR2 FQNEAQ (reference sequence). After removal of 5 bases from V and 1 base from J, the junction contained 14 bases not matched to a gene.